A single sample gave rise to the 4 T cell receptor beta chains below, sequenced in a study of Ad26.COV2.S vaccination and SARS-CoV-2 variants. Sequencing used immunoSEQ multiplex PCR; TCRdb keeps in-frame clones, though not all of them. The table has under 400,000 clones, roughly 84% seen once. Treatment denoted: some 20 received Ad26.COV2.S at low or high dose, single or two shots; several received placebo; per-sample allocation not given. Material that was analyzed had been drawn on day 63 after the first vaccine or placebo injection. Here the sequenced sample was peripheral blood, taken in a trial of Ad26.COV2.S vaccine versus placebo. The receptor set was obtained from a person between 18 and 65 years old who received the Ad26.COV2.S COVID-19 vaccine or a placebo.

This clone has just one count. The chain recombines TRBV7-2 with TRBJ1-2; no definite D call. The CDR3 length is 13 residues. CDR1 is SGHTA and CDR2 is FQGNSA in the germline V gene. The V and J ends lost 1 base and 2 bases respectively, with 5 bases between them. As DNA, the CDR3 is TGTGCCAGCAGCTTAGGATGGAACTATGGCTACACCTTC. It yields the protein CASSLGWNYGYTF.

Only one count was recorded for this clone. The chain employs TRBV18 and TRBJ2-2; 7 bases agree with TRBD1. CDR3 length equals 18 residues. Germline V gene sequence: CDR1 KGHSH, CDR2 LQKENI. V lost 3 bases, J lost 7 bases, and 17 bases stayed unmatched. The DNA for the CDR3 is TGTGCCAGCTCACCCCGAAGGCCGGGGTCTACAGGGGTCGGGGAGCTGTTTTTT. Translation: CASSPRRPGSTGVGELFF.

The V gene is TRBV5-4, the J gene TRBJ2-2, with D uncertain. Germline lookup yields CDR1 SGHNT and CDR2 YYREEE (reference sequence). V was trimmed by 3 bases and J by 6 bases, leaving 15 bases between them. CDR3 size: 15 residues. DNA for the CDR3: TGTGCCAGCAGCTGGCCGCCCGGAACCCCCGGGGAGCTGTTTTTT. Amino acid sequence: CASSWPPGTPGELFF.

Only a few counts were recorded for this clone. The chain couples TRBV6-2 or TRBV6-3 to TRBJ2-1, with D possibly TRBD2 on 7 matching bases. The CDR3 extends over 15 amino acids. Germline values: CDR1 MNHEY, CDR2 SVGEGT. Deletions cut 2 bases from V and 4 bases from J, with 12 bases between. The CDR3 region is CASSYGGGTYNEQFF. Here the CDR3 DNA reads TGTGCCAGCAGTTACGGCGGGGGCACATACAATGAGCAGTTCTTC.